Shown below are 3 T cell receptor beta chains from a single sample sequenced in a study of blood T cell repertoires in COVID-19. TCRdb's copy holds only in-frame clones and misses some; the assay was immunoSEQ multiplex PCR. The sample lists approximately 300,000 clones; 75% to 90% were seen once. What was sequenced was peripheral blood. The receptors derive from a woman aged 50 to 60 who had recovered from COVID-19.

As DNA, the CDR3 is TGTGCCAGCAGCTTAATCGGTCAGCCCCAGCATTTT. This sequence encodes CASSLIGQPQHF. This chain joins TRBV13 and TRBJ1-5, with unresolved D. The germline V gene encodes CDR1 PRHDT and CDR2 FYEKMQ (reference sequence). The V end was cut by 2 bases, the J end by 6 bases, with 5 bases between. The CDR3 has 12 amino acids.

The chain uses TRBV6-5 and TRBJ2-2; TRBD2 is a possible D gene (5 bases). This CDR3 comprises 15 residues. Deletions cut 6 bases from V and 0 bases from J, with 11 bases between. Germline assignment: CDR1 MNHEY and CDR2 SVGAGI. CDR3 in amino acids: CASRISATNTGELFF. The CDR3 region has the DNA TGTGCCAGCAGGATTAGCGCTACGAACACCGGGGAGCTGTTTTTT.

This chain connects TRBV28 to TRBJ1-1; D is undetermined. Trimming pared 3 bases from V and 7 bases from J, leaving 9 bases between. Germline-derived CDR1 and CDR2 are MDHEN and SYDVKM. The CDR3 runs to 12 residues. Here the CDR3 reads CASSFARYEAFF. The CDR3 nucleotides read TGTGCCAGCAGTTTCGCGAGGTATGAAGCTTTCTTT.